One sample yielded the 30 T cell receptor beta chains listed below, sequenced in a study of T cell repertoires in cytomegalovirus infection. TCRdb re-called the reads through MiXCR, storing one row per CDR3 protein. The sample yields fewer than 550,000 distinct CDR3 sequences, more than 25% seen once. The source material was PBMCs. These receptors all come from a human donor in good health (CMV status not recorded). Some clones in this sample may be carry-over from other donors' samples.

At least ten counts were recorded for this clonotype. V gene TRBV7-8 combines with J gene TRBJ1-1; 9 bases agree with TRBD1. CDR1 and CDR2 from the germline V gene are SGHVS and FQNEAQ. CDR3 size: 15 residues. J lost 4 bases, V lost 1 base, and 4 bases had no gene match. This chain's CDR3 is CASSLGGQGITEAFF. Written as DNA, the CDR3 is TGTGCCAGCAGCTTAGGCGGACAGGGGATCACTGAAGCTTTCTTT.

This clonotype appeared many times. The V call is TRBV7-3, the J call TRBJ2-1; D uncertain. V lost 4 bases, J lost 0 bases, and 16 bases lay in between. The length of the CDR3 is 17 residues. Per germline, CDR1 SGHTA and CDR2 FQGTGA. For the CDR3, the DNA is TGTGCCAGCAGCTCTCTAGGTGGCGGCAGCTCCTACAATGAGCAGTTCTTC. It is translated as CASSSLGGGSSYNEQFF.

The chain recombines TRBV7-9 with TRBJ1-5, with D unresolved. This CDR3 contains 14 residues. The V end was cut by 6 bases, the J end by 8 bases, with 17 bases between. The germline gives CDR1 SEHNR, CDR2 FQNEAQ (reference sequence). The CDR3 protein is CASSHGGAGEPQHF. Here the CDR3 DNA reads TGTGCCAGCAGTCATGGAGGCGCAGGCGAGCCCCAGCATTTT.

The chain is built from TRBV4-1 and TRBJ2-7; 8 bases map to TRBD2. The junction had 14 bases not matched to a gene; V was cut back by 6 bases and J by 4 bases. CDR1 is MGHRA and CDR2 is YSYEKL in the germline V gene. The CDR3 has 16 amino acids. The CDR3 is CASSSLGREASYEQYF. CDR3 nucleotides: TGCGCCAGCAGTTCCCTGGGGCGGGAGGCTTCGTACGAGCAGTACTTC.

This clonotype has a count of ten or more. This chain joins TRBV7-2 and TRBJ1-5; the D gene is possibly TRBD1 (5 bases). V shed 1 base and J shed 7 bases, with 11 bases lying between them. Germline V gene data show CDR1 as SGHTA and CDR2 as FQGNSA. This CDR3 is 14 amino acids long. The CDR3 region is CASSLVGAGQPQHF. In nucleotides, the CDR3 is TGTGCCAGCAGCTTAGTAGGGGCTGGGCAGCCCCAGCATTTT. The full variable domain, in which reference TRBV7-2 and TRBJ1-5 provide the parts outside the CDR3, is GAGVSQSPSNKVTEKGKDVELRCDPISGHTALYWYRQSLGQGLEFLIYFQGNSAPDKSGLPSDRFSAERTGGSVSTLTIQRTQQEDSAVYLCASSLVGAGQPQHFGDGTRLSIL.

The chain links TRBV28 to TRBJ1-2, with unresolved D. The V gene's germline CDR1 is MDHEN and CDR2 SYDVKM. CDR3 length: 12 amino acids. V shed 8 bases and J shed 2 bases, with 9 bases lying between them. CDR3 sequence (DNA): TGTGCCAGCGGTCTTTCCAACTATGGCTACACCTTC. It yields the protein CASGLSNYGYTF.

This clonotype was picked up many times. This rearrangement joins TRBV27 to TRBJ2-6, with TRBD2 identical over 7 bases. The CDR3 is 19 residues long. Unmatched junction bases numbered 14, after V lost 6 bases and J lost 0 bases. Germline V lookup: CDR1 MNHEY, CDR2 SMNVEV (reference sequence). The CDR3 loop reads CASRLGRGVPYSGANVLTF. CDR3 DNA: TGTGCCAGCAGGCTCGGTCGGGGGGTACCCTACTCTGGGGCCAACGTCCTGACTTTC.

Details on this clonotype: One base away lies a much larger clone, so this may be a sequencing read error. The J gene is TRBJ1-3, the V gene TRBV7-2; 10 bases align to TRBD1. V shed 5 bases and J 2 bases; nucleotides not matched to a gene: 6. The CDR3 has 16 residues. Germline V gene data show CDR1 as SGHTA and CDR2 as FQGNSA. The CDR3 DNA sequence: TGTGCCAGCAGCCGCGACAGGGGGCGGACTGGAAACACCATATATTTT. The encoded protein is CASSRDRGRTGNTIYF.

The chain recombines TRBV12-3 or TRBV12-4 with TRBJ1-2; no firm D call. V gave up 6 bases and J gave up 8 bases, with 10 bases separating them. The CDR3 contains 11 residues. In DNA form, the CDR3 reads TGTGCCAGCAGGCACAGTGTGGGCTACACCTTC. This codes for CASRHSVGYTF.

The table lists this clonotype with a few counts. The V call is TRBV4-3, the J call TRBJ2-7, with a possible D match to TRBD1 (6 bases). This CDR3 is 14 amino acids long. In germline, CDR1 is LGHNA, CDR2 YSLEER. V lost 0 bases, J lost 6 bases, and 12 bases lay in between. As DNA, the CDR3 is TGCGCCAGCAGCCAAGATCGGGTCAGGGGCGAGCAGTACGTC. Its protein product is CASSQDRVRGEQYV.

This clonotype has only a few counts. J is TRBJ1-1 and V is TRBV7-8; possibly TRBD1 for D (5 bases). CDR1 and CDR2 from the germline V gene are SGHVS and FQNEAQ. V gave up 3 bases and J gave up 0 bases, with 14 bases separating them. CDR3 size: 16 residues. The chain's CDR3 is CASSLGLAGLNTEAFF. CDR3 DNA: TGTGCCAGCAGCTTGGGGCTGGCAGGTTTGAACACTGAAGCTTTCTTT.

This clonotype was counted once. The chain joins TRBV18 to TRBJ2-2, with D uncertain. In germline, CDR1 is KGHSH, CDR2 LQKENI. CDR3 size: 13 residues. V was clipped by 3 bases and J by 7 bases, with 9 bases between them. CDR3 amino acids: CASSPDGSGELFF. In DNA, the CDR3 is TGTGCCAGCTCACCCGACGGAAGCGGGGAGCTGTTTTTT.

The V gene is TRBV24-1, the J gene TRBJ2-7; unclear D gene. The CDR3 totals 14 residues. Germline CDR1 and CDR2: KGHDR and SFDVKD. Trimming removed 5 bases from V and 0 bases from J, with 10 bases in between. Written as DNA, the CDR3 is TGTGCCACCAGTGGCACGTCTAGCTCCTACGAGCAGTACGTC. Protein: CATSGTSSSYEQYV.

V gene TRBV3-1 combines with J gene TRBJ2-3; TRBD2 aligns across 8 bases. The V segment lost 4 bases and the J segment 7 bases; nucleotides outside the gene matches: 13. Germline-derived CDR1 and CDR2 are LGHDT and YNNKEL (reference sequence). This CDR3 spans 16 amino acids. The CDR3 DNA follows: TGTGCCAGCAGCCCCGTTGGCGGGAGGCCCGACTATACGCAGTATTTT. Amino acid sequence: CASSPVGGRPDYTQYF.

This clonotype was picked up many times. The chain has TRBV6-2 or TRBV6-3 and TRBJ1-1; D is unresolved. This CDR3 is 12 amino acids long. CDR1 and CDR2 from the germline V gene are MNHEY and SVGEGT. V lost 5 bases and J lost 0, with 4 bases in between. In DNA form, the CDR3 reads TGTGCCAGCAGTACGATGAACACTGAAGCTTTCTTT. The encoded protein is CASSTMNTEAFF.

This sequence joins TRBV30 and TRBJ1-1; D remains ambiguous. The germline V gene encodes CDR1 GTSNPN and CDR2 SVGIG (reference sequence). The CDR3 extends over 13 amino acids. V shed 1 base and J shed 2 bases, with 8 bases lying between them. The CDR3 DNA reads TGTGCCTGGAGTGCGCAGACAAACACTGAAGCTTTCTTT. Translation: CAWSAQTNTEAFF.

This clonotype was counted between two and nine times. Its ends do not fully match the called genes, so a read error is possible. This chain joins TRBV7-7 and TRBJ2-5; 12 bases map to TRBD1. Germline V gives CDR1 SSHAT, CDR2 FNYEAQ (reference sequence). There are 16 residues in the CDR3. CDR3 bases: TGTGCTAGCAGCGACGCCGGGACAGGGGGCTCGGAGACCCAGTACTTC. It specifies CASSDAGTGGSETQYF.

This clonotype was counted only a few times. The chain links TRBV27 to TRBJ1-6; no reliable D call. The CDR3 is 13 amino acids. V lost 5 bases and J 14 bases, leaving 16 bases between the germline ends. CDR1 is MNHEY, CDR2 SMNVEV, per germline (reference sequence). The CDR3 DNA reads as TGTGCCAGCAGTAAAACTGGGATCTGGACCCTCCACTTT. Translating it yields CASSKTGIWTLHF.

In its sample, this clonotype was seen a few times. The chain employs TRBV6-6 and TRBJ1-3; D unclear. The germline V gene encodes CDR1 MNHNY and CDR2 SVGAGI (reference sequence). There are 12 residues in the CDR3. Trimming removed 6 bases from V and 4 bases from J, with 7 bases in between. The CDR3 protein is CASRRGGNTIYF. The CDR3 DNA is TGTGCCAGCAGACGGGGAGGAAACACCATATATTTT.

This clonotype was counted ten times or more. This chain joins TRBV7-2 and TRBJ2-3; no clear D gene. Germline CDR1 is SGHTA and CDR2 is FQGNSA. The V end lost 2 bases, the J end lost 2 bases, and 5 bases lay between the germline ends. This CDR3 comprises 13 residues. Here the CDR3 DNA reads TGTGCCAGCAGCTTAATAACCACAGATACGCAGTATTTT. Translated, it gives CASSLITTDTQYF.

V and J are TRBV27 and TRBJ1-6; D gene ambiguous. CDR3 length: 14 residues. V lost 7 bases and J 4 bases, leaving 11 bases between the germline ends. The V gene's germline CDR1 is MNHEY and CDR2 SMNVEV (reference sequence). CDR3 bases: TGTGCCAGCACTTCCCGGGGTTATAATTCACCCCTCCACTTT. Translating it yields CASTSRGYNSPLHF.

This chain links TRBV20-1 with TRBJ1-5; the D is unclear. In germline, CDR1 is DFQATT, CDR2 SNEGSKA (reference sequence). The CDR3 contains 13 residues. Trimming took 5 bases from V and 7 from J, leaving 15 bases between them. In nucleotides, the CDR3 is TGCAGTGCTCTCTCAGAGCGAGACCAGCCCCAGCATTTT. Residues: CSALSERDQPQHF.

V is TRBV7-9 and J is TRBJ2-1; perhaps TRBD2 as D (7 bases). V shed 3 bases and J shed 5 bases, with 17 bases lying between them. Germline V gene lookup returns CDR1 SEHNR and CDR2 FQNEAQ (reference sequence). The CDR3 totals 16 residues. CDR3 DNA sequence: TGTGCCAGCAGCTTGGGGGGGCTAGCGGAGCACAATGAGCAGTTCTTC. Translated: CASSLGGLAEHNEQFF.

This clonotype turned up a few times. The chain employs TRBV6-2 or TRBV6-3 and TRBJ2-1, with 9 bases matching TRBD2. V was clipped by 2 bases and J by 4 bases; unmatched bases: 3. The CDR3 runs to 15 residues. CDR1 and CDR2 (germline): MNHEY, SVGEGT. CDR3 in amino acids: CASSYDAGGYNEQFF. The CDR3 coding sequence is TGTGCCAGCAGTTACGATGCGGGAGGGTACAATGAGCAGTTCTTC.

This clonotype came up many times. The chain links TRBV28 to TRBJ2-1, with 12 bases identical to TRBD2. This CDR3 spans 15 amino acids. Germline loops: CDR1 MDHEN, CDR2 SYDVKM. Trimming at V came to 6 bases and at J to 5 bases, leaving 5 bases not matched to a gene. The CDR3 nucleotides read TGTGCCAGCAGGCTAGCGGGAGGGGGGCACAATGAGCAGTTCTTC. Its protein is CASRLAGGGHNEQFF.

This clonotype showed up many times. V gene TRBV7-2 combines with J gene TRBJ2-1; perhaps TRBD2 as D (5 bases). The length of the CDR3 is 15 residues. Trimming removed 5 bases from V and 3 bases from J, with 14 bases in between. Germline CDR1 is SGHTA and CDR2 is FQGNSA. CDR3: CASSPRVVGYNEQFF. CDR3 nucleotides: TGTGCCAGCAGCCCGCGGGTCGTAGGCTACAATGAGCAGTTCTTC.

The CDR3, as DNA: TGTGCCAGCATTCCTACGGGTCTAGCGGAGTACGAGCAGTACTTC. The encoded protein is CASIPTGLAEYEQYF. The genes are TRBV6-2 or TRBV6-3 and TRBJ2-7; TRBD2 agrees at 7 bases. The CDR3 runs 15 residues. V was pared by 7 bases and J by 4 bases, with 13 bases of the junction left unmatched. Germline V lookup: CDR1 MNHEY, CDR2 SVGEGT.

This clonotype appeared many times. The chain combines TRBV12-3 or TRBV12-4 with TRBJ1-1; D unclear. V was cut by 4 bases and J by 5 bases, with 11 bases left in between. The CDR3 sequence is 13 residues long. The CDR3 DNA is TGTGCCAGCAGTTCCCGGGAGAATACTGAAGCTTTCTTT. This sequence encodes CASSSRENTEAFF.

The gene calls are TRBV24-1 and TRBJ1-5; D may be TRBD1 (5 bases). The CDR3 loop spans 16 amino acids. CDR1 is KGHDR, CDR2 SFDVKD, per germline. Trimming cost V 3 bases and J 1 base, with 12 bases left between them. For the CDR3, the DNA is TGTGCCACCAGTGATGGTCAGGGTTCGAGCAATCAGCCCCAGCATTTT. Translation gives CATSDGQGSSNQPQHF.

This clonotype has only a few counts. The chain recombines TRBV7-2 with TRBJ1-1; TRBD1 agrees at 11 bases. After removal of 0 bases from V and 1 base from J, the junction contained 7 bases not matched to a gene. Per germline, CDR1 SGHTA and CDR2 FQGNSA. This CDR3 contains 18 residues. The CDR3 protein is CASSLAYGQGAANTEAFF. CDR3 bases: TGTGCCAGCAGCTTAGCATACGGACAGGGGGCGGCGAACACTGAAGCTTTCTTT.